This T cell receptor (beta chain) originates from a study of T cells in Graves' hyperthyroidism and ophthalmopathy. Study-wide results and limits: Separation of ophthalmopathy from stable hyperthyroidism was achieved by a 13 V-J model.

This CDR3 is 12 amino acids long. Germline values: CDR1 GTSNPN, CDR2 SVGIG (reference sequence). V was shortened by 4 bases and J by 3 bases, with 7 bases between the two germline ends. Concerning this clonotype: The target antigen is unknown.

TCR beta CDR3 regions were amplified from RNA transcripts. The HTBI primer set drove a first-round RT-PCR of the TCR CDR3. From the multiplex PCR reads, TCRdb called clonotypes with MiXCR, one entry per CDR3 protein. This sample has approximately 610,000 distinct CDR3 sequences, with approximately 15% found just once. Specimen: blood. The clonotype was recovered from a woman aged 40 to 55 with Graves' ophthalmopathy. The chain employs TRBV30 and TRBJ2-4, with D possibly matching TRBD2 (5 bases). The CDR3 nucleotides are TGTGCCTGGACTAGCCTCAAAAACATTCAGTACTTC. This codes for CAWTSLKNIQYF.